This T cell receptor beta chain was identified during a study of T-cell reconstitution after alpha-beta-depleted transplantation in children. This clonotype appeared many times. Preparing the TCRbeta library involved the use of unique molecular identifiers. TCRdb passed the PCR reads through MiXCR, listing each CDR3 protein once. The profile shows 350,000 to 450,000 distinct CDR3 sequences, about 14% of them singletons. The ends were cut back, 3 bases at V and 2 bases at J, with 12 bases in the middle. CDR3 length: 15 residues. Germline V gene lookup returns CDR1 SGDLS and CDR2 YYNGEE. The sample consisted of PBMCs, taken from the stem cell graft. The TCR comes from a human donor who donated a stem cell graft to a child with Fanconi anemia. The chain is built from TRBV9 and TRBJ2-1; tentatively, D is TRBD1 or TRBD2 (6 bases each). The DNA for the CDR3 is TGTGCCAGCAGCGGCCTGGGGGGCCCCTACAATGAGCAGTTCTTC. It encodes CASSGLGGPYNEQFF.